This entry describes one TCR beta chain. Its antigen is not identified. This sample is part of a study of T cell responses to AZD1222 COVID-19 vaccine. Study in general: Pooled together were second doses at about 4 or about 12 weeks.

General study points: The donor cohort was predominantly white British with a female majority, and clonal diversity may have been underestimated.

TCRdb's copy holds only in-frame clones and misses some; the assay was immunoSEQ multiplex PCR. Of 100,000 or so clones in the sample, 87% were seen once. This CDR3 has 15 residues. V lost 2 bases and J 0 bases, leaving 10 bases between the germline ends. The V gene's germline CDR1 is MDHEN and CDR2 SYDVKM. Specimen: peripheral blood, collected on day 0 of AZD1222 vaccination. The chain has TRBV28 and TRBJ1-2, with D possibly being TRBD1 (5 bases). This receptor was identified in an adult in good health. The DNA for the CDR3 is TGTGCCAGCAGTTTAGGGGGGGTAGCTAACTATGGCTACACCTTC. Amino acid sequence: CASSLGGVANYGYTF.